The 20 T cell receptor beta chains reported below all come from one sample, sequenced in a study of spatial heterogeneity in lung cancer. Study-level findings and limits: Mutation tallies in tumors tracked expanded intratumoral alpha and beta TCR counts.

Time point described: sample taken at primary tumor resection. No antigen has been assigned to these receptors. MiXCR, applied by TCRdb to the 5' RACE reads, yields one record per CDR3 protein. This sample carries 10,000 or so distinct CDR3 sequences, about 8.1% of them seen once, and the ten largest clones take 20% to 25%. The specimen was lung tumor tissue, collected at surgery. Source of these receptors: a male donor with early-stage non-small cell lung cancer.

This chain uses TRBV7-8 with TRBJ1-4; D possibly corresponds to TRBD1 (5 bases). The CDR3 spans 14 residues. V was trimmed by 5 bases and J by 3 bases, leaving 10 bases between them. Germline V lookup: CDR1 SGHVS, CDR2 FQNEAQ. CDR3 sequence: CASSGQQANEKLFF. The CDR3 nucleotides read TGTGCCAGCAGCGGACAACAGGCTAATGAAAAACTGTTTTTT.

This clonotype occurred many times. The V gene is TRBV27, the J gene TRBJ1-5; no firm D call. The CDR3 covers 14 residues. Between the trimmed V and J ends, which lost 3 bases and 6 bases, there was a span of 12 bases. CDR1 is MNHEY and CDR2 is SMNVEV in the germline V gene (reference sequence). CDR3 in DNA: TGTGCCAGCAGTTTCGGCAGTGGAGGTCAGCCCCAGCATTTT. It encodes CASSFGSGGQPQHF.

This chain links TRBV19 with TRBJ1-2; 8 bases map to TRBD1. Trimming took 5 bases from V and 5 from J; bases not matched to a gene: 4. Per the germline V gene, CDR1 is LNHDA and CDR2 is SQIVND (reference sequence). The CDR3 spans 13 residues. CDR3 nucleotides: TGTGCCAGTAGTCTCGACAGGGGTTATGGCTACACCTTC. Its protein product is CASSLDRGYGYTF. The full variable domain, its missing parts supplied by reference TRBV19 and TRBJ1-2, is DGGITQSPKYLFRKEGQNVTLSCEQNLNHDAMYWYRQDPGQGLRLIYYSQIVNDFQKGDIAEGYSVSREKKESFPLTVTSAQKNPTAFYLCASSLDRGYGYTFGSGTRLTVV.

This clonotype was detected ten times or more. The chain recombines TRBV27 with TRBJ2-5; D perhaps matches TRBD2 (6 bases). Germline values: CDR1 MNHEY, CDR2 SMNVEV (reference sequence). This CDR3 has 12 amino acids. V was cut by 6 bases and J by 5 bases, with 10 bases left in between. The CDR3 coding sequence is TGTGCCAGCAGGGCGGGATTCGAGACCCAGTACTTC. The encoded protein is CASRAGFETQYF.

This clonotype showed up many times. The V and J genes are TRBV20-1 and TRBJ2-7; 8 bases fit TRBD2. This CDR3 spans 15 amino acids. CDR1 and CDR2 from the germline V gene are DFQATT and SNEGSKA (reference sequence). The ends lost 1 base at V and 0 bases at J; junction bases unmatched: 5. The CDR3 DNA is TGCAGTGCTAGAGGCCAGCGGGGGCTCTCCTACGAGCAGTACTTC. It yields the protein CSARGQRGLSYEQYF.

This clonotype was detected once. Given a much more abundant clone one base away, this may be a read error. The chain couples TRBV19 to TRBJ2-7; the D is unclear. This CDR3 region has 14 residues. Looked up from germline, CDR1 is LNHDA and CDR2 is SQIVND (reference sequence). The V and J ends lost 7 bases and 0 bases respectively, with 13 bases between them. CDR3 region: CASKPTLDSYEQYF. The CDR3 DNA is TGTGCCAGTAAACCAACCCTGGACTCCTACGAGCAGTACTTC.

The V gene is TRBV28, the J gene TRBJ2-3; TRBD1 matches 7 bases. V lost 5 bases and J lost 6; bases outside the gene matches: 11. The CDR3 has 15 residues. Germline V CDR1 and CDR2: MDHEN, SYDVKM. CDR3 residues: CASSTTGEYRDTQYF. The CDR3 DNA sequence: TGTGCCAGCAGTACAACAGGGGAATATCGGGATACGCAGTATTTT.

This clonotype was seen ten or more times. This chain links TRBV6-4 with TRBJ2-1, with D unclear. The CDR3 length is 11 residues. From germline, CDR1 is MRHNA and CDR2 SNTAGT. The V end was cut by 2 bases, the J end by 10 bases, with 6 bases between. The DNA of the CDR3 is TGTGCCAGCAGTGACAATAGCGAGCAGTTCTTC. This encodes CASSDNSEQFF.

This clonotype was detected ten times or more. This chain connects TRBV7-2 to TRBJ2-7, with a possible D match to TRBD2 (6 bases). Trimming removed 5 bases at V and 6 bases at J, with 20 bases between. Germline-derived CDR1 and CDR2 are SGHTA and FQGNSA. The CDR3 length is 15 residues. The CDR3 is CASSPSWDWGSEQYF. In DNA, the CDR3 is TGTGCCAGCAGCCCCTCGTGGGACTGGGGCTCCGAGCAGTACTTC.

This clonotype was detected many times. The chain carries TRBV9 and TRBJ2-3; D gene unclear. Trimming shortened V by 4 bases and J by 6 bases, and 9 bases separated the two germline ends. The CDR3 is 12 residues long. Germline loops: CDR1 SGDLS, CDR2 YYNGEE. Here the CDR3 reads CASSLNFDTQYF. CDR3 bases: TGTGCCAGCAGCCTCAACTTCGATACGCAGTATTTT.

This clonotype was picked up one time. This may stem from a read error, because a much larger clone lies one nucleotide away. The CDR3 here is CVSSPTGNSPLHF. For the CDR3, the DNA is TGTGTCAGCAGCCCTACAGGGAATTCACCCCTCCACTTT. V usage is TRBV6-6 and J usage is TRBJ1-6, with D perhaps matching TRBD1 (6 bases). CDR1 is MNHNY, CDR2 SVGAGI, per germline (reference sequence). The CDR3 runs to 13 residues.

Relative to its sample, this clonotype is medium-sized. DNA of the CDR3: TGTGCCAGCAGTTTACTAGCGGGAGCGAGCTCCTACGAGCAGTACTTC. Its protein product is CASSLLAGASSYEQYF. This chain joins TRBV7-2 and TRBJ2-7, with 11 nucleotides matching TRBD2. V lost 6 bases and J lost 0; bases outside the gene matches: 7. This CDR3 has 16 amino acids. Per germline, CDR1 SGHTA and CDR2 FQGNSA.

The table lists this clonotype with many counts. The chain links TRBV7-8 to TRBJ2-3; D ambiguous. Germline CDR1 is SGHVS and CDR2 is FQNEAQ. The CDR3 is made up of 13 amino acids. V was clipped by 5 bases and J by 10 bases, with 16 bases between them. The CDR3 reads CASSLGARLPQYF. The CDR3 nucleotides are TGTGCCAGCAGCCTCGGAGCCCGTCTTCCGCAGTATTTT.

This clonotype was found many times. CDR3 sequence: CATQWGWDTGELFF. As DNA, the CDR3 is TGTGCCACCCAATGGGGCTGGGACACCGGGGAGCTGTTTTTT. The chain is built from TRBV27 and TRBJ2-2; TRBD1 is a possible D gene (5 bases). Germline-derived CDR1 and CDR2 are MNHEY and SMNVEV (reference sequence). CDR3 length equals 14 residues. V shed 10 bases and J shed 3 bases, with 15 bases lying between them.

At least ten counts were recorded for this clonotype. The chain couples TRBV15 to TRBJ2-5; D is perhaps TRBD1 or TRBD2 (5 bases each). The germline CDR1 and CDR2 sequences are LNHNV and YYDKDF (reference sequence). This CDR3 spans 15 amino acids. Trimming left V 1 base short and J 5 bases short, with 14 bases between. CDR3 nucleotide sequence: TGTGCCACCAGCAGAGGTCCTTGGGGGACGGAGACCCAGTACTTC. Translating gives CATSRGPWGTETQYF.

This clonotype was counted a few times. The chain joins TRBV19 to TRBJ2-7, with D possibly matching TRBD1 (5 bases). The CDR3 has 14 residues. Germline CDR1 and CDR2: LNHDA and SQIVND (reference sequence). V was clipped by 4 bases and J by 0 bases, with 10 bases between them. The CDR3 reads CASSTGHLSYEQYF. The CDR3 nucleotides are TGTGCCAGTAGTACTGGACACCTCTCCTACGAGCAGTACTTC.

This clonotype showed up many times. This chain uses TRBV27 with TRBJ2-7; 11 nucleotides match TRBD2. V gave up 5 bases and J gave up 6 bases; unmatched junction bases: 9. This CDR3 comprises 15 residues. Looked up from germline, CDR1 is MNHEY and CDR2 is SMNVEV (reference sequence). CDR3 residues: CASSLLLAGVVEQYF. Here the CDR3 DNA reads TGTGCCAGCAGTCTGCTACTAGCGGGAGTAGTCGAGCAGTACTTC.

This clonotype appeared many times. The V and J genes are TRBV2 and TRBJ2-2, with unresolved D. The germline V and J ends were trimmed by 6 bases and 3 bases, with 5 bases remaining between them. In germline, CDR1 is SNHLY, CDR2 FYNNEI. The CDR3 has 12 amino acids. The CDR3 DNA reads TGTGCCAGCAGCCGACACACCGGGGAGCTGTTTTTT. Amino acid sequence: CASSRHTGELFF.

For this clonotype: One base away lies a much larger clone, so this may be a sequencing read error. The chain is built from TRBV7-9 and TRBJ2-7; the D is unclear. The CDR3 runs 13 residues. Germline V gene lookup returns CDR1 SEHNR and CDR2 FQNEAQ (reference sequence). The CDR3: CASSLGAAYEQSF. The CDR3 nucleotides are TGTGCCAGCAGCTTAGGGGCAGCCTACGAGCAGTCCTTC.

This clonotype was observed at least ten times. CDR3 sequence: CASSSINTGELFF. Written as DNA, the CDR3 is TGTGCCAGCAGTTCCATTAACACCGGGGAGCTGTTTTTT. The chain links TRBV6-5 to TRBJ2-2; D is unclear. V was shortened by 4 bases and J by 2 bases, with 5 bases between the two germline ends. The CDR3 runs to 13 residues. Per the germline V gene, CDR1 is MNHEY and CDR2 is SVGAGI.